A single sample is the source of the 21 T cell receptor beta chains below, sequenced in a study of T-cell memory formation after mild COVID-19. MiXCR, applied by TCRdb to the 5' RACE reads, yields one record per CDR3 protein. The data show more than 80,000 distinct CDR3 sequences, around 12% seen once. The specimen was PBMCs or a T cell subset sorted from them (not recorded which). The receptor set was obtained from an adult woman who had mild COVID-19 (a few samples of this study predate the infection). Cell type and time point are not known.

The gene calls are TRBV7-2 and TRBJ2-5; 9 bases line up with TRBD2. This CDR3 region has 15 residues. The germline V gene encodes CDR1 SGHTA and CDR2 FQGNSA. The ends lost 5 bases at V and 4 bases at J; junction bases unmatched: 8. DNA for the CDR3: TGTGCCAGCAGCCTCGGACTAGCGCGCACAGAGACCCAGTACTTC. Residues: CASSLGLARTETQYF.

The chain couples TRBV6-2 or TRBV6-3 to TRBJ2-2; 7 nucleotides agree with TRBD2. The germline CDR1 and CDR2 sequences are MNHEY and SVGEGT. After removal of 5 bases from V and 3 bases from J, the junction contained 9 bases not matched to a gene. CDR3 length: 16 amino acids. The CDR3 bases are TGTGCCAGCAGTCCACCCCAGCGGGGATACACCGGGGAGCTGTTTTTT. This gives the protein CASSPPQRGYTGELFF.

This sequence joins TRBV7-3 and TRBJ2-2, with 13 bases fitting TRBD2. The V and J ends lost 5 bases and 1 base, in that order; junction bases with no gene match: 4. The CDR3 consists of 17 residues. Germline V gene data show CDR1 as SGHTA and CDR2 as FQGTGA. CDR3 loop: CASSHGLAGVNTGELFF. The CDR3, as DNA: TGTGCCAGCAGCCACGGACTAGCGGGAGTGAACACCGGGGAGCTGTTTTTT.

The table lists this clonotype with a few counts. This chain connects TRBV3-1 to TRBJ2-1, with TRBD2 matching over 8 bases. The V and J ends lost 0 bases and 0 bases, in that order; junction bases with no gene match: 10. This CDR3 is 19 amino acids long. Germline CDR1 is LGHDT and CDR2 is YNNKEL (reference sequence). CDR3 sequence (DNA): TGTGCCAGCAGCCAAGATGAGGGGTTAGCGGGATTCTCCTACAATGAGCAGTTCTTC. Translating it yields CASSQDEGLAGFSYNEQFF.

Only a few counts were recorded for this clonotype. The V call is TRBV29-1, the J call TRBJ2-2, with D possibly being TRBD1 or TRBD2 (5 bases each). Trimming cost V 4 bases and J 3 bases, with 6 bases left between them. The germline V gene encodes CDR1 SQVTM and CDR2 ANQGSEA. This CDR3 contains 12 residues. The DNA of the CDR3 is TGCAGCGTTGTGGGGGACACCGGGGAGCTGTTTTTT. Translating it yields CSVVGDTGELFF.

This clonotype was observed a few times. The V and J genes are TRBV12-3 or TRBV12-4 and TRBJ2-1; 11 bases line up with TRBD2. The CDR3 totals 17 residues. Trimming took 3 bases from V and 7 from J; bases not matched to a gene: 11. The CDR3 nucleotides are TGTGCCAGCAGTTTGGGGGTACTAGCGGGGGTTCGGAATGAGCAGTTCTTC. Protein sequence: CASSLGVLAGVRNEQFF.

Only a few counts were recorded for this clonotype. The chain combines TRBV25-1 with TRBJ2-2; TRBD1 is a possible D gene (6 bases). CDR3 length: 15 residues. Trimming cost V 5 bases and J 5 bases, with 15 bases left between them. Germline CDR1 is MGHDK and CDR2 is SYGVNS. The CDR3, as DNA: TGTGCCAGCAGTTTATTGGGACACTCAACCGGGGAGCTGTTTTTT. Translated, it gives CASSLLGHSTGELFF.

This clonotype was picked up a small number of times. The V call is TRBV13, the J call TRBJ2-2; D could derive from TRBD1 or TRBD2 (6 bases each). There are 15 residues in the CDR3. Germline V gene lookup returns CDR1 PRHDT and CDR2 FYEKMQ (reference sequence). V lost 5 bases and J lost 5, with 15 bases in between. DNA for the CDR3: TGTGCCAGCAGCCCCTACAGGGCGGGGACCGGGGAGCTGTTTTTT. Amino acids: CASSPYRAGTGELFF.

This clonotype was seen only a few times. The rearrangement links TRBV19 to TRBJ2-3, with D perhaps matching TRBD2 (6 bases). The germline V gene encodes CDR1 LNHDA and CDR2 SQIVND (reference sequence). The CDR3 length is 15 residues. V lost 0 bases to trimming and J lost 5 bases, with 12 bases between them. This CDR3 is CASSIETGAGDTQYF. The CDR3, as DNA: TGTGCCAGTAGTATAGAAACGGGAGCGGGAGATACGCAGTATTTT.

This clonotype was detected only a few times. The gene calls are TRBV7-8 and TRBJ2-1; 9 positions match TRBD1. The germline V gene has CDR1 SGHVS and CDR2 FQNEAQ. The CDR3 has 16 residues. Trimming removed 4 bases from V and 8 bases from J; junction bases left unmatched: 12. The CDR3 loop reads CASSSYRDRVRDEQFF. Here the CDR3 DNA reads TGTGCCAGCAGCTCCTACCGGGACAGGGTACGTGATGAGCAGTTCTTC.

The chain couples TRBV4-1 to TRBJ2-3; D is possibly TRBD1 (6 bases). The CDR3 runs to 17 residues. Germline V gives CDR1 MGHRA, CDR2 YSYEKL. Between the trimmed V and J ends, which lost 4 bases and 0 bases, there was a span of 17 bases. DNA for the CDR3: TGCGCCAGCAGCCTCCGACCGACAGGATCTAGCACAGATACGCAGTATTTT. It specifies CASSLRPTGSSTDTQYF.

The V gene is TRBV6-2 or TRBV6-3, the J gene TRBJ2-7; no clear D. The CDR3 is made up of 15 amino acids. Per the germline V gene, CDR1 is MNHEY and CDR2 is SVGEGT. V gave up 5 bases and J gave up 0 bases, with 14 bases separating them. Here the CDR3 DNA reads TGTGCCAGCAGTCCCTTCCGACTGGTCTCCTACGAGCAGTACTTC. This sequence encodes CASSPFRLVSYEQYF.

The genes are TRBV5-6 and TRBJ2-3; 7 bases map to TRBD1. From germline, CDR1 is SGHDT and CDR2 YYEEEE. The CDR3 contains 13 residues. Germline trimming cut 3 bases from V and 15 bases from J; bases unmatched to any gene: 13. Here the CDR3 reads CASSSIGQDPAYF. The CDR3, as DNA: TGTGCCAGCAGCTCGATAGGACAGGACCCAGCCTATTTT.

The chain joins TRBV4-3 to TRBJ2-3, with D possibly being TRBD2 (6 bases). Trimming shortened V by 1 base and J by 1 base, and 18 bases separated the two germline ends. The germline CDR1 and CDR2 sequences are LGHNA and YSLEER. The CDR3 extends over 18 amino acids. In nucleotides, the CDR3 is TGCGCCAGCAGCCAAGTCCCCCCTAGCGTAGGGCGCACAGATACGCAGTATTTT. This translates into CASSQVPPSVGRTDTQYF.

The sample holds a few counts of this clonotype. The chain links TRBV7-9 to TRBJ1-1, with 8 bases fitting TRBD1. J was trimmed by 0 bases and V by 6 bases; bases with no gene match: 9. Looked up from germline, CDR1 is SEHNR and CDR2 is FQNEAQ (reference sequence). CDR3 length: 16 residues. As DNA, the CDR3 is TGTGCCAGCAGACGTCCGACAGGGGAAATGAACACTGAAGCTTTCTTT. The encoded protein is CASRRPTGEMNTEAFF.

The chain combines TRBV3-1 with TRBJ2-1; D possibly matches TRBD1 or TRBD2 (5 bases each). Germline CDR1 LGHDT, CDR2 YNNKEL (reference sequence). The V and J ends lost 1 base and 2 bases respectively, with 9 bases between them. The CDR3 runs to 15 residues. CDR3 sequence (DNA): TGTGCCAGCAGCCAAGGATGGGGGACCTACAATGAGCAGTTCTTC. As protein: CASSQGWGTYNEQFF.

This rearrangement joins TRBV11-2 to TRBJ2-7; D may match TRBD1 or TRBD2 (5 bases each). The CDR3 spans 15 residues. Trimming took 4 bases from V and 5 from J, leaving 18 bases between them. The germline V gene has CDR1 SGHAT and CDR2 FQNNGV. The CDR3 reads CASSSPGQGTNEQYF. The CDR3 DNA sequence: TGTGCCAGCAGCTCCCCGGGGCAGGGTACCAACGAGCAGTACTTC.

There are a few counts of this clonotype. The chain employs TRBV19 and TRBJ1-1, with D tentatively TRBD1 (5 bases). This CDR3 region has 11 residues. V was clipped by 7 bases and J by 6 bases, with 9 bases between them. The germline gives CDR1 LNHDA, CDR2 SQIVND (reference sequence). The CDR3 DNA is TGTGCCAGTATGAGGGGCGCTGAAGCTTTCTTT. Its protein product is CASMRGAEAFF.

This clonotype was observed many times. The rearrangement uses TRBV20-1 and TRBJ2-7, with D possibly called TRBD1 or TRBD2 (5 bases each). Trimming removed 3 bases from V and 6 bases from J, with 18 bases in between. The CDR3 is 14 residues long. The germline V gene encodes CDR1 DFQATT and CDR2 SNEGSKA (reference sequence). The CDR3, as DNA: TGCAGTGCTAGTGGGGGTGTATCGACTACCGAGCAGTACTTC. This encodes CSASGGVSTTEQYF.

The genes are TRBV4-1 and TRBJ2-1, with 8 bases identical to TRBD2. V lost 4 bases, J lost 1 base, and 3 bases stayed unmatched. Per germline, CDR1 MGHRA and CDR2 YSYEKL. The CDR3 spans 15 residues. This chain's CDR3 is CASSLGGGSYNEQFF. The CDR3 DNA reads TGCGCCAGCAGCCTCGGGGGGGGTTCCTACAATGAGCAGTTCTTC.

J is TRBJ2-3 and V is TRBV4-3; TRBD1 agrees at 10 bases. CDR3 size: 16 residues. Germline V gene lookup returns CDR1 LGHNA and CDR2 YSLEER. The V and J ends lost 3 bases and 6 bases, in that order; junction bases with no gene match: 9. The CDR3 sequence: CASSHGTSDRGDTQYF. DNA of the CDR3: TGCGCCAGCAGCCATGGGACCTCGGACAGGGGGGATACGCAGTATTTT.